The 28 T cell receptor beta chains below were found in one sample sequenced in a study of T-cell reconstitution after alpha-beta-depleted transplantation in children. Preparation of the TCRbeta library was carried out with unique molecular identifiers. From the PCR reads, TCRdb called clonotypes with MiXCR, one entry per CDR3 protein. The table shows a few hundred thousand distinct CDR3 sequences, with approximately 41% occurring only once. The sample here was PBMCs, taken before TCRalphabeta/CD19-depleted stem cell transplant. These receptor sequences come from a girl aged 2 to 10 with aplastic anemia, due to receive a stem cell transplant.

Remarks on this clonotype: Just one base apart from a much larger clone, this may be a read error. The gene calls are TRBV7-9 and TRBJ1-2, with D uncertain. Trimming took 5 bases from V and 4 from J, leaving 14 bases between them. The CDR3 consists of 14 residues. The V gene's germline CDR1 is SEHNR and CDR2 FQNEAQ (reference sequence). The CDR3, as DNA: TGTGCCAGCAGCCTTCAGGAGAGGGTCTATGGCTACACCTTC. This translates into CASSLQERVYGYTF.

This clonotype was observed a handful of times. V is TRBV6-5 and J is TRBJ2-1, with TRBD2 matching over 9 bases. Trimming took 2 bases from V and 7 from J; bases not matched to a gene: 12. The CDR3 runs 17 residues. Germline V lookup: CDR1 MNHEY, CDR2 SVGAGI. CDR3 amino acids: CASSYRPREGLFNEQFF. For the CDR3, the DNA is TGTGCCAGCAGTTACCGACCGCGGGAGGGCCTGTTTAATGAGCAGTTCTTC.

This clonotype has only a few counts. The chain uses TRBV3-1 and TRBJ1-1; D not certain. V was trimmed by 4 bases and J by 5 bases, leaving 11 bases between them. The CDR3 consists of 13 residues. Germline V gives CDR1 LGHDT, CDR2 YNNKEL (reference sequence). This chain's CDR3 is CASSRKGGTEAFF. The DNA of the CDR3 is TGTGCCAGCAGCCGCAAGGGCGGGACTGAAGCTTTCTTT.

This sequence joins TRBV12-3 or TRBV12-4 and TRBJ2-3; TRBD2 agrees at 7 bases. Trimming cost V 7 bases and J 4 bases; bases outside gene matches: 8. The CDR3 has 14 residues. The CDR3 loop reads CASTWGGGPDTQYF. CDR3 coding DNA: TGTGCCAGCACCTGGGGGGGGGGACCAGATACGCAGTATTTT.

This clonotype occurred a few times. The gene calls are TRBV5-4 and TRBJ2-2; 7 nucleotides align to TRBD1. CDR3 length equals 15 residues. V trimming: 2 bases; J trimming: 3 bases; junction bases outside the gene matches: 4. Germline V gene lookup returns CDR1 SGHNT and CDR2 YYREEE (reference sequence). CDR3 bases: TGTGCCAGCAGCTTCGACAGGGTTTACACCGGGGAGCTGTTTTTT. Protein product: CASSFDRVYTGELFF.

Ten or more counts support this clonotype. The V and J genes are TRBV20-1 and TRBJ2-1; 9 positions match TRBD2. The CDR3 length is 15 residues. CDR1 is DFQATT, CDR2 SNEGSKA, per germline (reference sequence). The J segment lost 3 bases and the V segment lost 2 bases, leaving 5 bases of the junction unmatched. CDR3 protein: CSARPYSGSYNEQFF. Written as DNA, the CDR3 is TGCAGTGCTAGACCTTATAGCGGGAGCTACAATGAGCAGTTCTTC.

This clonotype has a count of ten or more. The CDR3, as DNA: TGTGCCAGCAGTTTAGTCCTGGGAGACACTGAAGCTTTCTTT. Amino acids: CASSLVLGDTEAFF. V and J are TRBV28 and TRBJ1-1, with D unresolved. The CDR3 contains 14 residues. The V end was cut by 2 bases, the J end by 3 bases, with 10 bases between. Germline values: CDR1 MDHEN, CDR2 SYDVKM.

The chain combines TRBV6-1 with TRBJ1-1; 11 nucleotides match TRBD1. J lost 6 bases, V lost 6 bases, and 3 bases had no gene match. CDR3 length: 13 residues. The germline V gene encodes CDR1 MNHNS and CDR2 SASEGT. CDR3: CASSQGQGAEAFF. The CDR3 region has the DNA TGTGCCAGCAGCCAGGGACAGGGGGCTGAAGCTTTCTTT.

The genes are TRBV5-6 and TRBJ2-5; D gene ambiguous. CDR1 is SGHDT, CDR2 YYEEEE, per germline. With 2 bases removed from V and 2 bases from J, the gap between germline ends came to 13 bases. This CDR3 has 15 amino acids. CDR3 bases: TGTGCCAGCAGCTTCCGGCAGGCATTTCAAGAGACCCAGTACTTC. It translates to CASSFRQAFQETQYF. Full variable domain (outside the CDR3, taken from reference TRBV5-6 and TRBJ2-5): DAGVTQSPTHLIKTRGQQVTLRCSPKSGHDTVSWYQQALGQGPQFIFQYYEEEERQRGNFPDRFSGHQFPNYSSELNVNALLLGDSALYLCASSFRQAFQETQYFGPGTRLLVL.

This clonotype was detected only once. The chain is built from TRBV29-1 and TRBJ2-7, with D uncertain. Germline CDR1 is SQVTM and CDR2 is ANQGSEA. The ends were cut back, 3 bases at V and 3 bases at J, with 9 bases in the middle. The CDR3 extends over 12 amino acids. The CDR3 here is CSVEGPGYEQYF. The CDR3 DNA reads TGCAGCGTTGAGGGTCCTGGCTACGAGCAGTACTTC.

This clonotype was recorded a few times. The V gene is TRBV7-8, the J gene TRBJ1-5; D gene unclear. The CDR3 covers 15 residues. The V gene lost 1 base and the J gene lost 6 bases, with 13 bases spanning the gap. Germline CDR1 SGHVS, CDR2 FQNEAQ. The CDR3 nucleotides are TGTGCCAGCAGCTTAGAGGGAACAGTGGGTCAGCCCCAGCATTTT. Amino acid sequence: CASSLEGTVGQPQHF.

V and J are TRBV20-1 and TRBJ2-1; D is unresolved. Trimming shortened V by 7 bases and J by 0 bases, and 10 bases separated the two germline ends. Germline V gene sequence: CDR1 DFQATT, CDR2 SNEGSKA (reference sequence). The length of the CDR3 is 13 residues. CDR3 loop: CSERAASYNEQFF. The CDR3 region has the DNA TGCAGTGAAAGGGCCGCCTCCTACAATGAGCAGTTCTTC.

This chain connects TRBV5-1 to TRBJ1-2; maybe TRBD1 (5 bases). This CDR3 has 13 amino acids. Trimming took 3 bases from V and 8 from J, leaving 14 bases between them. Germline lookup yields CDR1 SGHRS and CDR2 YFSETQ. The CDR3 loop is CASSSDRLGGYTF. The CDR3 nucleotides are TGCGCCAGCAGCTCCGACAGACTCGGGGGCTACACCTTC.

In its sample, this clonotype was seen many times. This sequence joins TRBV20-1 and TRBJ1-5, with no clear D. CDR3 length equals 13 residues. Between the trimmed V and J ends, which lost 3 bases and 3 bases, there was a span of 9 bases. Germline-derived CDR1 and CDR2 are DFQATT and SNEGSKA (reference sequence). The CDR3 loop reads CSASFMINQPQHF. The CDR3 DNA is TGCAGTGCTAGTTTTATGATCAATCAGCCCCAGCATTTT.

The rearrangement uses TRBV27 and TRBJ2-7, with D unresolved. The CDR3 length is 13 residues. Trimming cost V 5 bases and J 3 bases, with 11 bases left between them. CDR1 is MNHEY and CDR2 is SMNVEV in the germline V gene (reference sequence). The CDR3 DNA is TGTGCCAGCAGTCTGCATGGCGGCTACGAGCAGTACTTC. It specifies CASSLHGGYEQYF.

The gene calls are TRBV20-1 and TRBJ2-1; possible D gene TRBD2, 5 bases. V shed 0 bases and J shed 3 bases, with 21 bases lying between them. Germline V gene data show CDR1 as DFQATT and CDR2 as SNEGSKA (reference sequence). CDR3 length: 18 residues. The CDR3 DNA sequence: TGCAGTGCTAGAGATCCCCTGAGCGGAAGGGTGCGCTACAATGAGCAGTTCTTC. Translation: CSARDPLSGRVRYNEQFF.

The V gene is TRBV6-1, the J gene TRBJ2-7; D call uncertain. The V gene lost 3 bases and the J gene lost 3 bases, with 6 bases spanning the gap. The CDR3 length is 12 residues. Per germline, CDR1 MNHNS and CDR2 SASEGT. The CDR3 here is CASSEIVYEQYF. CDR3 coding DNA: TGTGCCAGCAGTGAGATAGTCTACGAGCAGTACTTC.

CDR3 sequence: CASSLGGTVRPDTQYF. The CDR3 bases are TGTGCCAGCAGCTTAGGGGGGACAGTGCGACCAGATACGCAGTATTTT. V and J are TRBV7-2 and TRBJ2-3; TRBD1 matches 7 bases. The CDR3 is made up of 16 amino acids. J gave up 4 bases and V 1 base, and 8 bases lay outside the gene matches. Germline CDR1 is SGHTA and CDR2 is FQGNSA.

The chain recombines TRBV12-3 or TRBV12-4 with TRBJ2-5; D might be TRBD2 (5 bases). V dropped 1 base and J dropped 5 bases, with 14 bases sitting between them. The CDR3 is 15 residues long. The CDR3 reads CASSLVARETETQYF. CDR3 nucleotide sequence: TGTGCCAGCAGTTTAGTGGCTAGGGAGACGGAGACCCAGTACTTC.

This clonotype was seen a few times. The V gene is TRBV12-3 or TRBV12-4, the J gene TRBJ1-6; 7 positions match TRBD1. The CDR3 covers 15 residues. The ends lost 5 bases at V and 6 bases at J; junction bases unmatched: 7. The DNA of the CDR3 is TGTGCCAGCAGTCCTCGACAGGGATTTAATTCACCCCTCCACTTT. The encoded protein is CASSPRQGFNSPLHF.

Points on this clonotype: A read error may account for a junction end that differs from germline. This chain uses TRBV4-1 with TRBJ2-5; weak D call: TRBD2 (5 bases). Looked up from germline, CDR1 is MGHRA and CDR2 is YSYEKL. This CDR3 is built from 16 residues. In DNA, the CDR3 is TGCACCAGCAGCCAAACCTCCCTAGAGGAGGAAGAGACCCAGTACTTC. This sequence encodes CTSSQTSLEEEETQYF.

The chain employs TRBV29-1 and TRBJ2-2; D could derive from TRBD1 or TRBD2 (5 bases each). CDR1 and CDR2 from the germline V gene are SQVTM and ANQGSEA. The CDR3 is 12 amino acids. Trimming stripped 6 bases from V and 7 bases from J, with 12 bases between. The CDR3 nucleotides are TGCAGCGTGGGGGTTGGGAGCGGGGAGCTGTTTTTT. This translates into CSVGVGSGELFF.

The rearrangement links TRBV7-6 to TRBJ2-7; D unresolved. Germline CDR1 reads SGHVS; CDR2 reads FNYEAQ. V was shortened by 0 bases and J by 2 bases, with 11 bases between the two germline ends. The CDR3 runs to 15 residues. This CDR3 reads CASSLAGSETYEQYF. The CDR3 DNA follows: TGTGCCAGCAGCTTAGCGGGCAGCGAGACCTACGAGCAGTACTTC.

The V gene is TRBV7-9, the J gene TRBJ2-2; D uncertain. CDR1 and CDR2 (germline): SEHNR, FQNEAQ (reference sequence). The CDR3 extends over 15 amino acids. V lost 0 bases and J 3 bases, leaving 8 bases between the germline ends. CDR3 in amino acids: CASSLARTHTGELFF. The CDR3 DNA sequence: TGTGCCAGCAGCTTAGCCAGAACCCACACCGGGGAGCTGTTTTTT.

This clonotype has at least ten counts. This chain uses TRBV6-5 with TRBJ2-7; 8 nucleotides match TRBD1. V shed 7 bases, J shed 8 bases, and the junction held 4 bases outside the gene matches. The CDR3 is made up of 11 amino acids. From germline, CDR1 is MNHEY and CDR2 SVGAGI. CDR3 residues: CASTGTGKQYF. Here the CDR3 DNA reads TGTGCCAGCACCGGGACAGGAAAGCAGTACTTC.

The rearrangement links TRBV5-6 to TRBJ1-3; D is ambiguous. The CDR3 runs to 13 residues. CDR1 and CDR2 from the germline V gene are SGHDT and YYEEEE. V was pared by 0 bases and J by 2 bases, with 3 bases between. The CDR3 DNA is TGTGCCAGCAGCTTGGGAACTGGAAACACCATATATTTT. As protein: CASSLGTGNTIYF.

J is TRBJ2-7 and V is TRBV5-6, with TRBD1 identical over 9 bases. CDR1 SGHDT and CDR2 YYEEEE come from the germline V gene. This CDR3 has 17 amino acids. Losses at the gene ends were 3 bases for V and 2 bases for J; bases not matched to a gene: 12. Here the CDR3 DNA reads TGTGCCAGCAGCTCCGCCCTTCGAGGGACAGGGCCCTACGAGCAGTACTTC. Translating gives CASSSALRGTGPYEQYF.

The chain carries TRBV7-2 and TRBJ2-5; D unresolved. Looked up from germline, CDR1 is SGHTA and CDR2 is FQGNSA. The CDR3 has 16 residues. V was pared by 3 bases and J by 5 bases, with 19 bases between. In nucleotides, the CDR3 is TGTGCCAGCAGCTTGCGGTCTAGGGTCCCGAGGGAGACCCAGTACTTC. Protein product: CASSLRSRVPRETQYF. The complete variable domain, with remaining parts taken from reference TRBV7-2 and TRBJ2-5, reads GAGVSQSPSNKVTEKGKDVELRCDPISGHTALYWYRQSLGQGLEFLIYFQGNSAPDKSGLPSDRFSAERTGGSVSTLTIQRTQQEDSAVYLCASSLRSRVPRETQYFGPGTRLLVL.